Listed here are 21 T cell receptor beta chains from one sample, sequenced in a study of blood T cell repertoires in COVID-19. Clones were read by immunoSEQ multiplex PCR, and TCRdb kept only the in-frame ones, dropping some. The sample has 310,000 or so clones; 80% to 90% are singletons. The sequenced material came from PBMCs or T cells enriched from blood (not recorded which). These receptor sequences come from a woman between 18 and 29 years old who had recovered from COVID-19.

The rearrangement uses TRBV4-1 and TRBJ1-2; D not resolved. V lost 3 bases, J lost 8 bases, and 16 bases lay in between. Germline CDR1 reads MGHRA; CDR2 reads YSYEKL. The CDR3 totals 14 residues. The CDR3 sequence is CASSHNVRQQGYTF. CDR3 DNA: TGCGCCAGCAGCCACAACGTGCGACAACAAGGCTACACCTTC.

V is TRBV11-2 and J is TRBJ1-1; 9 bases are a match to TRBD1. Trimming removed 5 bases from V and 11 bases from J; junction bases left unmatched: 9. The CDR3 runs 13 residues. Germline V gives CDR1 SGHAT, CDR2 FQNNGV. The CDR3 DNA reads as TGTGCCAGCAGCCCAGGACAGGGGCGTCCGGCTTTCTTT. Its protein is CASSPGQGRPAFF.

The J gene is TRBJ2-5, the V gene TRBV2; D unclear. V was shortened by 2 bases and J by 5 bases, with 9 bases between the two germline ends. From germline, CDR1 is SNHLY and CDR2 FYNNEI. The CDR3 extends over 13 amino acids. The CDR3 bases are TGTGCCAGCAGTGAAAGACCCGGGGAGACCCAGTACTTC. Translated: CASSERPGETQYF.

The J gene is TRBJ2-1, the V gene TRBV7-2; 13 bases are a match to TRBD2. V trimming: 1 base; J trimming: 4 bases; junction bases outside the gene matches: 1. CDR3 length: 16 amino acids. Germline CDR1 SGHTA, CDR2 FQGNSA. The CDR3, as DNA: TGTGCCAGCAGCTTAGAGACTAGCGGGGGGTACAATGAGCAGTTCTTC. It specifies CASSLETSGGYNEQFF.

The rearrangement uses TRBV25-1 and TRBJ1-2, with 8 bases aligning to TRBD1. The CDR3 totals 13 residues. Germline assignment: CDR1 MGHDK and CDR2 SYGVNS. Trimming removed 5 bases from V and 2 bases from J; junction bases left unmatched: 1. CDR3 region: CASSTGGNYGYTF. The CDR3 region has the DNA TGTGCCAGCAGTACAGGGGGAAACTATGGCTACACCTTC.

Here the CDR3 DNA reads TGTGCCAGTAGTATTAGGACAGGGGGCAATCAGCCCCAGCATTTT. Translated: CASSIRTGGNQPQHF. The chain joins TRBV19 to TRBJ1-5; TRBD1 matches 9 bases. This CDR3 is 15 amino acids long. Germline assignment: CDR1 LNHDA and CDR2 SQIVND (reference sequence). The junction had 2 bases not matched to a gene; V was cut back by 3 bases and J by 2 bases. Based on the CDR3 plus reference TRBV19 and TRBJ1-5, the full variable domain is DGGITQSPKYLFRKEGQNVTLSCEQNLNHDAMYWYRQDPGQGLRLIYYSQIVNDFQKGDIAEGYSVSREKKESFPLTVTSAQKNPTAFYLCASSIRTGGNQPQHFGDGTRLSIL.

V and J are TRBV7-9 and TRBJ1-1; D not resolved. Germline lookup yields CDR1 SEHNR and CDR2 FQNEAQ (reference sequence). The CDR3 covers 13 residues. Trimming removed 3 bases at V and 5 bases at J, with 10 bases between. CDR3 sequence (DNA): TGTGCCAGCAGCTTCTCCGGGGAAACTGAAGCTTTCTTT. Translating gives CASSFSGETEAFF.

This chain connects TRBV3-1 (or the pseudogene TRBV3-2) to TRBJ1-4, with D unresolved. Germline V gene lookup returns CDR1 LGHDT and CDR2 YNNKEL (reference sequence). The CDR3 contains 12 residues. The germline V and J ends were trimmed by 3 bases and 4 bases, with 3 bases remaining between them. In DNA form, the CDR3 reads TGTGCCAGCAGCCACCTTAATGAAAAACTGTTTTTT. It codes for CASSHLNEKLFF.

The rearrangement uses TRBV7-8 and TRBJ2-6, with D perhaps TRBD2 (7 bases). Germline CDR1 SGHVS, CDR2 FQNEAQ. The CDR3 runs to 18 residues. The germline V and J ends were trimmed by 8 bases and 0 bases, with 20 bases remaining between them. CDR3 DNA sequence: TGTGCCAGCGGGAAGGGGGGGCTCGATTTCTCTGGGGCCAACGTCCTGACTTTC. Residues: CASGKGGLDFSGANVLTF.

This clone has just a few counts. The chain joins TRBV7-8 to TRBJ2-1; 7 bases agree with TRBD1. V lost 3 bases and J lost 4; bases outside the gene matches: 3. Germline assignment: CDR1 SGHVS and CDR2 FQNEAQ. This CDR3 has 14 amino acids. The CDR3 is CASSLGQPYNEQFF. The CDR3, as DNA: TGTGCCAGCAGCTTGGGACAGCCATACAATGAGCAGTTCTTC.

This rearrangement joins TRBV19 to TRBJ2-1; tentatively, D is TRBD2 (5 bases). The CDR3 sequence is 16 residues long. CDR1 and CDR2 from the germline V gene are LNHDA and SQIVND (reference sequence). The ends were cut back, 7 bases at V and 1 base at J, with 17 bases in the middle. The CDR3 sequence is CASNLEWTSSYNEQFF. As DNA, the CDR3 is TGTGCCAGTAACCTAGAATGGACTTCGTCCTACAATGAGCAGTTCTTC.

This clone came up once. The chain carries TRBV5-4 and TRBJ2-7; 7 positions agree with TRBD2. The germline gives CDR1 SGHNT, CDR2 YYREEE (reference sequence). V lost 4 bases to trimming and J lost 5 bases; unmatched junction nucleotides: 9. The CDR3 sequence is 14 residues long. The CDR3 bases are TGTGCCAGCAGCCCAACCCAGGGAGGGGACGAGCAGTACTTC. Its translation is CASSPTQGGDEQYF.

The genes are TRBV5-4 and TRBJ2-4, with D possibly TRBD1 on 6 matching bases. CDR1 and CDR2 from the germline V gene are SGHNT and YYREEE (reference sequence). V lost 0 bases, J lost 4 bases, and 17 bases lay in between. The CDR3 totals 17 residues. The CDR3 sequence is CASSLAQMDSAKNIQYF. The CDR3 bases are TGTGCCAGCAGCTTGGCCCAAATGGACAGCGCTAAAAACATTCAGTACTTC.

The genes are TRBV3-1 (or the pseudogene TRBV3-2) and TRBJ2-7; TRBD2 agrees at 11 bases. The V gene's germline CDR1 is LGHDT and CDR2 YNNKEL (reference sequence). The CDR3 covers 14 residues. Unmatched junction bases numbered 5, after V lost 4 bases and J lost 6 bases. CDR3 sequence: CASSPSGGPSEQYF. Here the CDR3 DNA reads TGTGCCAGCAGCCCTAGCGGGGGGCCTAGCGAGCAGTACTTC.

This clone has only one observation. The V call is TRBV14, the J call TRBJ2-5; 11 nucleotides line up with TRBD2. J lost 4 bases, V lost 4 bases, and 11 bases had no gene match. The germline V gene has CDR1 SGHDN and CDR2 FVKESK. This CDR3 comprises 17 residues. CDR3 in amino acids: CASSPSYNLAGGETQYF. The CDR3 DNA follows: TGTGCCAGCAGCCCTTCCTACAACCTAGCGGGGGGAGAGACCCAGTACTTC.

This chain links TRBV4-3 with TRBJ1-4, with 7 positions matching TRBD1. After removal of 1 base from V and 10 bases from J, the junction contained 0 bases not matched to a gene. CDR3 length: 12 residues. Germline CDR1 and CDR2: LGHNA and YSLEER. This CDR3 reads CASSQGQGKLFF. In nucleotides, the CDR3 is TGCGCCAGCAGCCAAGGACAGGGAAAACTGTTTTTT.

This clone has a handful of counts. This chain joins TRBV5-1 and TRBJ1-2, with a tentative D call TRBD1 (5 bases). The CDR3 contains 13 residues. The germline V gene has CDR1 SGHRS and CDR2 YFSETQ. The V end lost 0 bases, the J end lost 8 bases, and 11 bases lay between the germline ends. The CDR3 is CASSLASGVGYTF. CDR3 bases: TGCGCCAGCAGCTTGGCTTCGGGGGTAGGCTACACCTTC. The complete variable domain, with remaining parts taken from reference TRBV5-1 and TRBJ1-2, reads KAGVTQTPRYLIKTRGQQVTLSCSPISGHRSVSWYQQTPGQGLQFLFEYFSETQRNKGNFPGRFSGRQFSNSRSEMNVSTLELGDSALYLCASSLASGVGYTFGSGTRLTVV.

This clone has just one count. The chain couples TRBV11-2 to TRBJ2-1; unclear D gene. Germline values: CDR1 SGHAT, CDR2 FQNNGV. This CDR3 comprises 13 residues. V was clipped by 3 bases and J by 5 bases, with 8 bases between them. CDR3: CASSFSQNNEQFF. CDR3 DNA: TGTGCCAGCAGCTTCTCCCAGAACAATGAGCAGTTCTTC.

The chain combines TRBV9 with TRBJ1-2, with 7 bases fitting TRBD1. After removal of 3 bases from V and 2 bases from J, the junction contained 7 bases not matched to a gene. CDR3 length equals 15 residues. Germline V lookup: CDR1 SGDLS, CDR2 YYNGEE. CDR3 residues: CASSALLTGNYGYTF. Here the CDR3 DNA reads TGTGCCAGCAGCGCTCTCCTGACAGGGAACTATGGCTACACCTTC.

The chain uses TRBV9 and TRBJ1-6; the D gene is possibly TRBD1 (6 bases). Trimming removed 4 bases from V and 9 bases from J, with 14 bases in between. The CDR3 has 14 amino acids. Germline CDR1 SGDLS, CDR2 YYNGEE. Here the CDR3 DNA reads TGTGCCAGCAGCATAAGGGACAATCGTTCACCCCTCCACTTT. Encoded protein: CASSIRDNRSPLHF.

The DNA for the CDR3 is TGTGCCAGCAGTCAAACAGGGGATCAGCGCCTGTTTTTT. Translating it yields CASSQTGDQRLFF. The V call is TRBV28, the J call TRBJ1-4; TRBD1 agrees at 7 bases. The V gene's germline CDR1 is MDHEN and CDR2 SYDVKM. This CDR3 has 13 amino acids. The trim removed 5 bases at V and 14 bases at J, leaving 11 bases unmatched.